Listed below are T cell receptor beta chains from one sample, sequenced in a study of blood T cell repertoires in COVID-19. Using immunoSEQ multiplex PCR, the repertoire was profiled, and TCRdb retains in-frame clones only, with some absent. The profile covers around 450,000 clones, with more than 85% appearing a single time and approximately 4.3% taken by the ten largest. Sequenced input: peripheral blood. Receptor source: a woman in her twenties or thirties with acute or convalescent COVID-19. CDR3s include the opening cysteine and the closing phenylalanine or tryptophan. Fields, in order: CDR3 DNA, CDR3 protein, clone size, J gene, V gene, CDR3 length, D gene. D genes are given only for firm matches. Only part of the rows carry a size: once, few, many, or a class if the clone is expanded.

CDR3nt: TGCGCCAGCAGCCGAGAACCGGGACAGAACACAGATACGCAGTATTTT
CDR3aa: CASSREPGQNTDTQYF
abundance: once
j_gene: TRBJ2-3
v_gene: TRBV4-1
len: 16
d_gene: TRBD1

CDR3nt: TGTGCCAGCGGAGTTGCGGGGCACAATGAGCAGTTCTTC
CDR3aa: CASGVAGHNEQFF
abundance: .
j_gene: TRBJ2-1
v_gene: TRBV5-5
len: 13
d_gene: .

CDR3nt: TGTGCCAGCAGTGAATACGGGGGAAACGAGCAGTACTTC
CDR3aa: CASSEYGGNEQYF
abundance: .
j_gene: TRBJ2-7
v_gene: TRBV25-1
len: 13
d_gene: .

CDR3nt: TGTGCCAGCAGCCCGGATAGACTAGCCAAAAACATTCAGTACTTC
CDR3aa: CASSPDRLAKNIQYF
abundance: .
j_gene: TRBJ2-4
v_gene: TRBV28
len: 15
d_gene: .

CDR3nt: TGCGCCAGCAGCTTGGAGGGTAGCGGGGGGTTGTACAATGAGCAGTTCTTC
CDR3aa: CASSLEGSGGLYNEQFF
abundance: few
j_gene: TRBJ2-1
v_gene: TRBV5-1
len: 17
d_gene: TRBD2

CDR3nt: TGTGCCAGCAGTCGGGACAGGGGCCTCTCTGGAAACACCATATATTTT
CDR3aa: CASSRDRGLSGNTIYF
abundance: .
j_gene: TRBJ1-3
v_gene: TRBV2
len: 16
d_gene: TRBD1

CDR3nt: TGTGCCAGCAGCCAAGTTCCCGGGTTGAATTCACCCCTCCACTTT
CDR3aa: CASSQVPGLNSPLHF
abundance: .
j_gene: TRBJ1-6
v_gene: TRBV3-1/TRBV3-2
len: 15
d_gene: .

CDR3nt: TGTGCCAGCAGCCCCTTAGGTTTTGGCGGGGGCACTGAAGCTTTCTTT
CDR3aa: CASSPLGFGGGTEAFF
abundance: .
j_gene: TRBJ1-1
v_gene: TRBV9
len: 16
d_gene: .

CDR3nt: TGTGCCAGCAGCAATTCAGGGACTGAAGCTTTCTTT
CDR3aa: CASSNSGTEAFF
abundance: once
j_gene: TRBJ1-1
v_gene: TRBV11-2
len: 12
d_gene: .

CDR3nt: TGTGCCAGCAGCCTATGGACAGGGGGATCCACTGAAGCTTTCTTT
CDR3aa: CASSLWTGGSTEAFF
abundance: .
j_gene: TRBJ1-1
v_gene: TRBV7-9
len: 15
d_gene: TRBD1

CDR3nt: TGTGCCAGCAGCCCCGAGTTGACAAGAGCCTACGAGCAGTACTTC
CDR3aa: CASSPELTRAYEQYF
abundance: .
j_gene: TRBJ2-7
v_gene: TRBV5-5
len: 15
d_gene: .

CDR3nt: TGTGCCAGCAGCTTAAGCGGCAGTTTAAATTCACCCCTCCACTTT
CDR3aa: CASSLSGSLNSPLHF
abundance: .
j_gene: TRBJ1-6
v_gene: TRBV7-9
len: 15
d_gene: .

CDR3nt: TGTGCCAGCAGCCAACAACAGGGCACCGGGGAGCTGTTTTTT
CDR3aa: CASSQQQGTGELFF
abundance: .
j_gene: TRBJ2-2
v_gene: TRBV3-1/TRBV3-2
len: 14
d_gene: .

CDR3nt: TGTGCCACCAGTGACTCAGGACTAGCGGGGCACCAAGAGACCCAGTACTTC
CDR3aa: CATSDSGLAGHQETQYF
abundance: .
j_gene: TRBJ2-5
v_gene: TRBV24-1
len: 17
d_gene: TRBD2

CDR3nt: TGCAGCGTTGGTGGGCTCAAGATCACAGATACGCAGTATTTT
CDR3aa: CSVGGLKITDTQYF
abundance: .
j_gene: TRBJ2-3
v_gene: TRBV29-1
len: 14
d_gene: .

CDR3nt: TGTGCCAGCACCCCCCGACAGGGATCCAACTATGGCTACACCTTC
CDR3aa: CASTPRQGSNYGYTF
abundance: .
j_gene: TRBJ1-2
v_gene: TRBV6-5
len: 15
d_gene: TRBD1

CDR3nt: TGTGCCAGCAGTGTGGGGGACAGGGCGGGTGGCTACACCTTC
CDR3aa: CASSVGDRAGGYTF
abundance: .
j_gene: TRBJ1-2
v_gene: TRBV2
len: 14
d_gene: TRBD1

CDR3nt: TGTGCCAGCAGTGATTCAATAGATACGCAGTATTTT
CDR3aa: CASSDSIDTQYF
abundance: .
j_gene: TRBJ2-3
v_gene: TRBV6-1
len: 12
d_gene: .

CDR3nt: TGCAGCGTCAACACCCGGACAGAGAACACTGAAGCTTTCTTT
CDR3aa: CSVNTRTENTEAFF
abundance: .
j_gene: TRBJ1-1
v_gene: TRBV29-1
len: 14
d_gene: .

CDR3nt: TGTGCCACCAGTGATATAACACCACAGGGACCTAATGAAAAACTGTTTTTT
CDR3aa: CATSDITPQGPNEKLFF
abundance: .
j_gene: TRBJ1-4
v_gene: TRBV24-1
len: 17
d_gene: .

CDR3nt: TGTGCCAGCAGTGAACAGGGCTTAGAGACCCAGTACTTC
CDR3aa: CASSEQGLETQYF
abundance: .
j_gene: TRBJ2-5
v_gene: TRBV2
len: 13
d_gene: .

CDR3nt: TGTGCCAGCAGTAAGGGACAGGTAGTCACTGAAGCTTTCTTT
CDR3aa: CASSKGQVVTEAFF
abundance: few
j_gene: TRBJ1-1
v_gene: TRBV27
len: 14
d_gene: TRBD1

CDR3nt: TGTGCCAGCAGCCAAGGTTCCCCCGGGACAGGGGGCGGAAATACGCAGTATTTT
CDR3aa: CASSQGSPGTGGGNTQYF
abundance: .
j_gene: TRBJ2-3
v_gene: TRBV3-1/TRBV3-2
len: 18
d_gene: TRBD1

CDR3nt: TGTGCCAGCAGCCGTACTGACAGGGGAAGGGCTGAAGCTTTCTTT
CDR3aa: CASSRTDRGRAEAFF
abundance: .
j_gene: TRBJ1-1
v_gene: TRBV3-1/TRBV3-2
len: 15
d_gene: TRBD1

CDR3nt: TGTGCCAGCAGCCAACAGGATAGCAAAGAGACCCAGTACTTC
CDR3aa: CASSQQDSKETQYF
abundance: .
j_gene: TRBJ2-5
v_gene: TRBV7-9
len: 14
d_gene: .

CDR3nt: TGTGCCAGCAGCTTGGGGACAGCTTACAATGAGCAGTTCTTC
CDR3aa: CASSLGTAYNEQFF
abundance: .
j_gene: TRBJ2-1
v_gene: TRBV5-4
len: 14
d_gene: .

CDR3nt: TGTGCCAGCAGCTCCGTAGTTCCAGATACGCAGTATTTT
CDR3aa: CASSSVVPDTQYF
abundance: .
j_gene: TRBJ2-3
v_gene: TRBV7-3
len: 13
d_gene: .

CDR3nt: TGCAGCGTTGACATCAGGCACTATGGCTACACCTTC
CDR3aa: CSVDIRHYGYTF
abundance: .
j_gene: TRBJ1-2
v_gene: TRBV29-1
len: 12
d_gene: .

CDR3nt: TGTGCCAGCAGTTACGGGACAGGGTGGCACGAGCAGTACTTC
CDR3aa: CASSYGTGWHEQYF
abundance: once
j_gene: TRBJ2-7
v_gene: TRBV6-6
len: 14
d_gene: TRBD1

CDR3nt: TGTGCCAGCAGCCGGGGACTAGGCCCCCAGTACTTC
CDR3aa: CASSRGLGPQYF
abundance: .
j_gene: TRBJ2-5
v_gene: TRBV14
len: 12
d_gene: TRBD2

CDR3nt: TGTGCCAGCAGCGCAATCGGGACTAGCGGGGGGGGGACCCAGTACTTC
CDR3aa: CASSAIGTSGGGTQYF
abundance: .
j_gene: TRBJ2-5
v_gene: TRBV7-7
len: 16
d_gene: TRBD2

CDR3nt: TGTGCCTGGAGCAAGGACAGGGGTGAAAATGGCTACACCTTC
CDR3aa: CAWSKDRGENGYTF
abundance: .
j_gene: TRBJ1-2
v_gene: TRBV30
len: 14
d_gene: TRBD1

CDR3nt: TGTGCCAGCAGCCAAGATTTAACAGGGGGCTTACCCCAGCATTTT
CDR3aa: CASSQDLTGGLPQHF
abundance: many
j_gene: TRBJ1-5
v_gene: TRBV3-1/TRBV3-2
len: 15
d_gene: TRBD1

CDR3nt: TGTGCCAGCAGCTCGCAGGGGGTGAACACTGAAGCTTTCTTT
CDR3aa: CASSSQGVNTEAFF
abundance: .
j_gene: TRBJ1-1
v_gene: TRBV5-5
len: 14
d_gene: TRBD1

CDR3nt: TGTGCCAGCAGGTTAATCGGGGGTTCCTCCTACAATGAGCAGTTCTTC
CDR3aa: CASRLIGGSSYNEQFF
abundance: .
j_gene: TRBJ2-1
v_gene: TRBV27
len: 16
d_gene: .

CDR3nt: TGTGCCAGCAGCGCCACGGGACAGGGGTTTTCACCCCTCCACTTT
CDR3aa: CASSATGQGFSPLHF
abundance: .
j_gene: TRBJ1-6
v_gene: TRBV6-6
len: 15
d_gene: TRBD1